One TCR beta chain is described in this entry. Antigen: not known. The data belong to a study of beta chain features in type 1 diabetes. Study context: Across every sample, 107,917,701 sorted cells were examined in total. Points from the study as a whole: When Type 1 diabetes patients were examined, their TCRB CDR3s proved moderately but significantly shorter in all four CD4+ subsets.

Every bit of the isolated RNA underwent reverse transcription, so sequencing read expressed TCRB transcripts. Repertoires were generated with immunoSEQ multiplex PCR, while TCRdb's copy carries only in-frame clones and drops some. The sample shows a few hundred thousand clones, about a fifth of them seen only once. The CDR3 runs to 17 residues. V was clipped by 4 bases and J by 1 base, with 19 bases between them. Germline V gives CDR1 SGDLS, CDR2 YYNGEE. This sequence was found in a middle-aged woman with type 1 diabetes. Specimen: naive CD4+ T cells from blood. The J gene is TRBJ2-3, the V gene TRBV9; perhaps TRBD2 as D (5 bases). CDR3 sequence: CASSLAGRPEGTDTQYF. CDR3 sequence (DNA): TGTGCCAGCAGCCTCGCCGGCAGGCCGGAGGGCACAGATACGCAGTATTTT. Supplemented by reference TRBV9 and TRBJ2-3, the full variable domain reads DSGVTQTPKHLITATGQRVTLRCSPRSGDLSVYWYQQSLDQGLQFLIQYYNGEERAKGNILERFSAQQFPDLHSELNLSSLELGDSALYFCASSLAGRPEGTDTQYFGPGTRLTVL.